Listed below are T cell receptor beta chains from one sample, sequenced in a study of CD8 T cells in Susac syndrome. TCRdb fed the immunoSEQ multiplex PCR reads into MiXCR, producing one record per CDR3 protein. The profile shows over 350,000 distinct CDR3 sequences, 75% to 90% of them singletons. The sequenced sample consisted of CD8+ T cells from PBMCs. The origin of the receptors is a human donor with multiple sclerosis. Each CDR3 is given with its conserved first and last residue. The order of the fields is CDR3 protein, CDR3 DNA, V gene, clone size, D gene, J gene. The D gene is left open where the match is weak. Only part of the rows carry a size: once, few, many, or a class if the clone is expanded.

CDR3aa: CASSPGQGWSSTDTQYF
CDR3nt: TGTGCCAGCAGCCCCGGACAGGGATGGTCTAGCACAGATACGCAGTATTTT
v_gene: TRBV14
abundance: once
d_gene: TRBD1
j_gene: TRBJ2-3

CDR3aa: CASSLGFREQFF
CDR3nt: TGTGCCAGCAGCTTAGGTTTCAGAGAGCAGTTCTTC
v_gene: TRBV7-9
abundance: .
d_gene: .
j_gene: TRBJ2-1

CDR3aa: CASSPIGAATYEQYF
CDR3nt: TGTGCCAGCAGCCCTATTGGGGCAGCAACCTACGAGCAGTACTTC
v_gene: TRBV7-6
abundance: .
d_gene: .
j_gene: TRBJ2-7

CDR3aa: CASRLESSYSAEQFF
CDR3nt: TGTGCCAGCAGACTAGAGTCGTCTTATTCTGCTGAGCAGTTCTTC
v_gene: TRBV7-8
abundance: .
d_gene: .
j_gene: TRBJ2-1

CDR3aa: CASSLGAGVYEQYF
CDR3nt: TGTGCCAGCAGCTTAGGGGCAGGAGTATACGAGCAGTACTTC
v_gene: TRBV7-2
abundance: .
d_gene: .
j_gene: TRBJ2-7

CDR3aa: CASSGSDGQTWNGYTF
CDR3nt: TGCGCCAGCAGCGGATCAGACGGGCAAACCTGGAATGGCTACACCTTC
v_gene: TRBV5-1
abundance: .
d_gene: .
j_gene: TRBJ1-2

CDR3aa: CAISRVRGAGANVLTF
CDR3nt: TGTGCCATCAGTCGAGTGCGGGGGGCTGGGGCCAACGTCCTGACTTTC
v_gene: TRBV10-3
abundance: .
d_gene: TRBD2
j_gene: TRBJ2-6

CDR3aa: CASSSLNSGPWRETQYF
CDR3nt: TGCGCCAGCAGCTCACTCAATTCGGGACCCTGGAGGGAGACCCAGTACTTC
v_gene: TRBV5-1
abundance: .
d_gene: .
j_gene: TRBJ2-5

CDR3aa: CATGAGEIEAFF
CDR3nt: TGTGCCACAGGGGCGGGGGAGATTGAAGCTTTCTTT
v_gene: TRBV10-3
abundance: .
d_gene: .
j_gene: TRBJ1-1

CDR3aa: CASSLNFGSTEQYF
CDR3nt: TGTGCCAGCAGCTTAAATTTTGGGAGTACCGAGCAGTACTTC
v_gene: TRBV7-9
abundance: .
d_gene: .
j_gene: TRBJ2-7

CDR3aa: CASRASGTSGWHLQETQYF
CDR3nt: TGTGCCAGCAGGGCCTCCGGGACTAGCGGGTGGCACCTCCAAGAGACCCAGTACTTC
v_gene: TRBV6-2/TRBV6-3
abundance: .
d_gene: TRBD2
j_gene: TRBJ2-5

CDR3aa: CASSLVAGAHEQFF
CDR3nt: TGTGCCAGCAGCCTCGTAGCGGGAGCACATGAGCAGTTCTTC
v_gene: TRBV11-2
abundance: .
d_gene: TRBD2
j_gene: TRBJ2-1

CDR3aa: CASSPEGWGANVLTF
CDR3nt: TGCGCCAGCAGCCCCGAGGGGTGGGGGGCCAACGTCCTGACTTTC
v_gene: TRBV4-3
abundance: few
d_gene: .
j_gene: TRBJ2-6

CDR3aa: CASSFRTGEKFGELFF
CDR3nt: TGTGCCAGCAGTTTTCGGACAGGGGAAAAGTTCGGGGAGCTGTTTTTT
v_gene: TRBV14
abundance: .
d_gene: TRBD1
j_gene: TRBJ2-2

CDR3aa: CASSYRTTGSPLHF
CDR3nt: TGTGCCAGCAGTTACCGGACGACGGGGTCACCCCTCCACTTT
v_gene: TRBV6-5
abundance: few
d_gene: .
j_gene: TRBJ1-6

CDR3aa: CASSFVRSGEETQYF
CDR3nt: TGCGCCAGCAGTTTCGTAAGATCAGGGGAAGAGACCCAGTACTTC
v_gene: TRBV4-1
abundance: .
d_gene: .
j_gene: TRBJ2-5

CDR3aa: CASSPLAGGFNEQFF
CDR3nt: TGTGCCAGCAGCCCTCTAGCGGGAGGGTTCAATGAGCAGTTCTTC
v_gene: TRBV6-5
abundance: once
d_gene: TRBD2
j_gene: TRBJ2-1

CDR3aa: CASRPGLEVYEQYF
CDR3nt: TGTGCCAGCAGGCCCGGACTAGAGGTCTACGAGCAGTACTTC
v_gene: TRBV27
abundance: .
d_gene: TRBD2
j_gene: TRBJ2-7

CDR3aa: CATITGGGSTDTQYF
CDR3nt: TGCGCCACTATAACAGGCGGGGGGTCCACAGATACGCAGTATTTT
v_gene: TRBV4-1
abundance: .
d_gene: TRBD2
j_gene: TRBJ2-3

CDR3aa: CAWSGPDRLQETQYF
CDR3nt: TGTGCCTGGAGTGGTCCTGATAGACTTCAAGAGACCCAGTACTTC
v_gene: TRBV30
abundance: .
d_gene: .
j_gene: TRBJ2-5

CDR3aa: CASSSSLAGNTDTQYF
CDR3nt: TGTGCCAGCAGTTCATCCCTAGCGGGTAACACAGATACGCAGTATTTT
v_gene: TRBV7-9
abundance: once
d_gene: TRBD2
j_gene: TRBJ2-3

CDR3aa: CASSLNISFRYF
CDR3nt: TGTGCCAGCAGCTTGAACATCTCCTTTCGGTACTTC
v_gene: TRBV7-9
abundance: .
d_gene: .
j_gene: TRBJ2-7

CDR3aa: CASSLELAGGETQYF
CDR3nt: TGTGCCAGCAGCTTGGAACTAGCGGGGGGAGAGACCCAGTACTTC
v_gene: TRBV5-4
abundance: .
d_gene: TRBD2
j_gene: TRBJ2-5

CDR3aa: CASSLEGAFTDTQYF
CDR3nt: TGCGCCAGCAGCTTGGAGGGGGCCTTCACAGATACGCAGTATTTT
v_gene: TRBV5-1
abundance: few
d_gene: TRBD1
j_gene: TRBJ2-3

CDR3aa: CASSQGVAREGEQFF
CDR3nt: TGCGCCAGCAGCCAAGGGGTCGCCCGAGAGGGTGAGCAGTTCTTC
v_gene: TRBV4-1
abundance: .
d_gene: .
j_gene: TRBJ2-1

CDR3aa: CASSQEQGGEKLFF
CDR3nt: TGCGCCAGCAGCCAAGAACAGGGAGGGGAAAAACTGTTTTTT
v_gene: TRBV4-1
abundance: once
d_gene: .
j_gene: TRBJ1-4

CDR3aa: CASSAIPTGVLYGYTF
CDR3nt: TGTGCCAGCAGTGCGATCCCGACAGGGGTTCTTTATGGCTACACCTTC
v_gene: TRBV6-1
abundance: .
d_gene: TRBD1
j_gene: TRBJ1-2

CDR3aa: CASSLWEGGGETQYF
CDR3nt: TGTGCCAGCAGCTTGTGGGAGGGTGGCGGAGAGACCCAGTACTTC
v_gene: TRBV5-4
abundance: .
d_gene: TRBD2
j_gene: TRBJ2-5

CDR3aa: CASSQIYYEQYF
CDR3nt: TGTGCCAGCAGCCAAATCTACTACGAGCAGTACTTC
v_gene: TRBV14
abundance: .
d_gene: .
j_gene: TRBJ2-7

CDR3aa: CASSSRTSGGPADTQYF
CDR3nt: TGCGCCAGCAGCTCACGGACTAGCGGGGGCCCGGCAGATACGCAGTATTTT
v_gene: TRBV5-1
abundance: once
d_gene: TRBD2
j_gene: TRBJ2-3

CDR3aa: CASSEGTDTQYF
CDR3nt: TGTGCCAGCAGTGAGGGAACAGATACGCAGTATTTT
v_gene: TRBV2
abundance: .
d_gene: .
j_gene: TRBJ2-3

CDR3aa: CASSTTVSYEQYF
CDR3nt: TGCGCCAGCAGCACGACCGTGTCCTACGAGCAGTACTTC
v_gene: TRBV4-1
abundance: .
d_gene: .
j_gene: TRBJ2-7

CDR3aa: CSVTLRGGEDYGYTF
CDR3nt: TGCAGCGTTACTTTAAGGGGGGGCGAGGACTATGGCTACACCTTC
v_gene: TRBV29-1
abundance: .
d_gene: .
j_gene: TRBJ1-2

CDR3aa: CASSLARNPGSHNEQFF
CDR3nt: TGTGCCAGCAGTTTAGCGCGTAACCCGGGGTCACACAATGAGCAGTTCTTC
v_gene: TRBV12-3/TRBV12-4
abundance: once
d_gene: .
j_gene: TRBJ2-1

CDR3aa: CASSYEDNLEQFF
CDR3nt: TGTGCCAGCAGTTACGAGGACAACCTCGAGCAGTTCTTC
v_gene: TRBV6-5
abundance: once
d_gene: .
j_gene: TRBJ2-1

CDR3aa: CASSLINRDAEGLGATQYF
CDR3nt: TGTGCCAGCAGCTTGATAAACCGGGACGCCGAGGGGTTAGGCGCGACCCAGTACTTC
v_gene: TRBV7-8
abundance: .
d_gene: .
j_gene: TRBJ2-5